The 20 T cell receptor beta chains below all came from one sample that was sequenced in a study of cytomegalovirus exposure and HLA in healthy donors. The PCR was carried out with 60 Vbeta primers and 13 Jbeta primers. Sequencing was performed with immunoSEQ multiplex PCR; in TCRdb, only in-frame clones are kept and a portion is missing. The table includes some 150,000 clones, 70% to 90% detected once. Sequences were obtained from PBMCs. Receptor source: a woman aged 25 to 39 in good health and CMV-seropositive.

This chain joins TRBV27 and TRBJ1-5; TRBD1 agrees at 7 bases. The germline gives CDR1 MNHEY, CDR2 SMNVEV (reference sequence). This CDR3 region has 16 residues. With V trimmed by 6 bases and J by 0 bases, 8 bases remained unmatched. The CDR3 here is CASRRQGIYSNQPQHF. The CDR3, as DNA: TGTGCCAGCAGGCGACAGGGCATTTATAGCAATCAGCCCCAGCATTTT.

The chain recombines TRBV4-3 with TRBJ2-3; TRBD2 might be the D (6 bases). From germline, CDR1 is LGHNA and CDR2 YSLEER. Deletions cut 1 base from V and 2 bases from J, with 10 bases between. The CDR3 contains 15 residues. CDR3 DNA: TGCGCCAGCAGCCAAGGTGCGGGGTACACAGATACGCAGTATTTT. Its translation: CASSQGAGYTDTQYF.

V usage is TRBV29-1 and J usage is TRBJ2-3; D is unresolved. The CDR3 contains 13 residues. Per germline, CDR1 SQVTM and CDR2 ANQGSEA. V lost 8 bases, J lost 0 bases, and 12 bases lay in between. CDR3 region: CSPSLASTDTQYF. CDR3 DNA: TGCAGCCCCTCTTTAGCTAGCACAGATACGCAGTATTTT.

This clone was found a few times. The chain couples TRBV4-3 to TRBJ1-5, with a weak D call TRBD1 (6 bases). The germline V gene encodes CDR1 LGHNA and CDR2 YSLEER. The CDR3 is 15 residues long. Trimming left V 0 bases short and J 4 bases short, with 10 bases between. The CDR3 nucleotides are TGCGCCAGCAGCCAAGATGCCCAGGGGAATCAGCCCCAGCATTTT. As protein: CASSQDAQGNQPQHF.

The V and J genes are TRBV10-3 and TRBJ1-3; 7 bases fit TRBD1. CDR3 size: 15 residues. Germline CDR1 reads ENHRY; CDR2 reads SYGVKD. J was trimmed by 0 bases and V by 5 bases; bases with no gene match: 4. The CDR3 bases are TGTGCCATCAGTATCGCAGGGGGCTCTGGAAACACCATATATTTT. Translating gives CAISIAGGSGNTIYF.

A single count supports this clone. The rearrangement joins TRBV5-1 to TRBJ2-3; TRBD1 might be the D (6 bases). Between the trimmed V and J ends, which lost 4 bases and 4 bases, there was a span of 13 bases. The CDR3 is 14 residues long. Germline CDR1 SGHRS, CDR2 YFSETQ. DNA for the CDR3: TGCGCCAGCAGCCCTACAGGGTTCCCAGATACGCAGTATTTT. Translation gives CASSPTGFPDTQYF.

The chain recombines TRBV10-3 with TRBJ1-6; TRBD1 might be the D (6 bases). Trimming took off 4 bases at V and 0 bases at J, with 10 bases between the two ends. The CDR3 is made up of 16 amino acids. The germline CDR1 and CDR2 sequences are ENHRY and SYGVKD. The CDR3 loop reads CAISADRSSYNSPLHF. For the CDR3, the DNA is TGTGCCATCAGTGCCGACAGGAGCTCCTATAATTCACCCCTCCACTTT.

The chain couples TRBV14 to TRBJ1-1, with no clear D. Trimming pared 9 bases from V and 4 bases from J, leaving 9 bases between. The germline CDR1 and CDR2 sequences are SGHDN and FVKESK. The CDR3 totals 11 residues. This CDR3 is CASSRSTEAFF. The CDR3 nucleotides are TGTGCCAGTTCGAGATCCACTGAAGCTTTCTTT.

The chain carries TRBV20-1 and TRBJ2-5; maybe TRBD2 (5 bases). The ends were cut back, 8 bases at V and 4 bases at J, with 11 bases in the middle. CDR3 length equals 11 residues. CDR1 and CDR2 (germline): DFQATT, SNEGSKA (reference sequence). In DNA, the CDR3 is TGCAGTATTGAGGGTTCAGAGACCCAGTACTTC. Translated, it gives CSIEGSETQYF.

This rearrangement joins TRBV25-1 to TRBJ2-3; 8 bases are shared with TRBD2. With 5 bases clipped from V and 0 bases from J, the junction kept 7 bases outside the gene matches. The CDR3 contains 16 residues. CDR1 MGHDK and CDR2 SYGVNS come from the germline V gene. The CDR3 DNA is TGTGCCAGCAGTCAAGGACTAGCTGCTAGCACAGATACGCAGTATTTT. This sequence encodes CASSQGLAASTDTQYF.

V gene TRBV5-4 combines with J gene TRBJ2-5, with D maybe TRBD1 (5 bases). V dropped 0 bases and J dropped 6 bases, with 9 bases sitting between them. Germline V gene lookup returns CDR1 SGHNT and CDR2 YYREEE (reference sequence). This CDR3 is 13 amino acids long. DNA for the CDR3: TGTGCCAGCAGCTTGGACAGGTTCAAGACCCAGTACTTC. Translated: CASSLDRFKTQYF. The variable domain in full, completed from reference TRBV5-4 and TRBJ2-5, reads ETGVTQSPTHLIKTRGQQVTLRCSSQSGHNTVSWYQQALGQGPQFIFQYYREEENGRGNFPPRFSGLQFPNYSSELNVNALELDDSALYLCASSLDRFKTQYFGPGTRLLVL.

This clone was observed a few times. CDR3 nucleotides: TGTGCCAGCAGTGAGTCAATACAGGGTCGAGGAAACACCATATATTTT. The encoded protein is CASSESIQGRGNTIYF. The V gene is TRBV6-4, the J gene TRBJ1-3; a weak D match, TRBD1 (6 bases). The V and J ends lost 3 bases and 4 bases respectively, with 16 bases between them. The CDR3 extends over 16 amino acids. CDR1 and CDR2 (germline): MRHNA, SNTAGT.

The chain links TRBV6-6 to TRBJ2-7; tentative D call: TRBD1 (6 bases). Germline V gene data show CDR1 as MNHNY and CDR2 as SVGAGI (reference sequence). The CDR3 runs 16 residues. V lost 4 bases to trimming and J lost 0 bases, with 16 bases between them. CDR3 in DNA: TGTGCCAGCAGTTTGAGTATCGGGACAATCTCCTACGAGCAGTACTTC. Amino acids: CASSLSIGTISYEQYF.

This clone was observed a few times. This sequence joins TRBV28 and TRBJ2-1; possible D gene TRBD1, 5 bases. CDR1 and CDR2 (germline): MDHEN, SYDVKM. The CDR3 has 15 residues. V was shortened by 8 bases and J by 2 bases, with 16 bases between the two germline ends. The CDR3 here is CASSPGQYPYNEQFF. Here the CDR3 DNA reads TGTGCCAGCTCCCCAGGGCAATATCCCTACAATGAGCAGTTCTTC.

This rearrangement joins TRBV11-2 to TRBJ2-7; TRBD2 is a possible D gene (5 bases). The CDR3 consists of 14 residues. Germline V gives CDR1 SGHAT, CDR2 FQNNGV. Trimming stripped 5 bases from V and 5 bases from J, with 16 bases between. CDR3 in amino acids: CASSPIRRANEQYF. CDR3 bases: TGTGCCAGCAGCCCCATTAGGCGGGCAAACGAGCAGTACTTC.

This chain joins TRBV5-1 and TRBJ2-1; D is undetermined. The germline V gene encodes CDR1 SGHRS and CDR2 YFSETQ. V lost 2 bases, J lost 5 bases, and 11 bases lay in between. There are 14 residues in the CDR3. This CDR3 is CASSFSPTDNEQFF. The CDR3 region has the DNA TGCGCCAGCAGCTTTAGCCCCACTGACAATGAGCAGTTCTTC.

This clone was observed a few times. This chain connects TRBV7-2 to TRBJ2-2; D not resolved. The V gene's germline CDR1 is SGHTA and CDR2 FQGNSA. This CDR3 comprises 13 residues. The V end was cut by 5 bases, the J end by 6 bases, with 10 bases between. For the CDR3, the DNA is TGTGCCAGCAGCCCCCTCAGGTCCGGGGAGCTGTTTTTT. It encodes CASSPLRSGELFF.

In its sample, this clone was seen once. The rearrangement uses TRBV9 and TRBJ2-5; 10 nucleotides agree with TRBD1. CDR1 SGDLS and CDR2 YYNGEE come from the germline V gene. CDR3 length: 15 residues. V shed 2 bases, J shed 2 bases, and the junction held 3 bases outside the gene matches. CDR3 bases: TGTGCCAGCAGCGTCGGGACAGGGGCGCAAGAGACCCAGTACTTC. Its translation is CASSVGTGAQETQYF.

This clone was detected once. The chain is built from TRBV19 and TRBJ1-4; D is uncertain. The V and J ends lost 5 bases and 8 bases respectively, with 12 bases between them. The CDR3 loop spans 13 amino acids. CDR1 LNHDA and CDR2 SQIVND come from the germline V gene (reference sequence). DNA for the CDR3: TGTGCCAGTAGTTCCCGGGGAAGGGAAAAACTGTTTTTT. Amino acids: CASSSRGREKLFF. Full variable domain (remainder filled in from reference TRBV19 and TRBJ1-4): DGGITQSPKYLFRKEGQNVTLSCEQNLNHDAMYWYRQDPGQGLRLIYYSQIVNDFQKGDIAEGYSVSREKKESFPLTVTSAQKNPTAFYLCASSSRGREKLFFGSGTQLSVL.

This clone was seen a single time. The gene calls are TRBV9 and TRBJ2-7; 10 bases match TRBD1. J lost 3 bases, V lost 4 bases, and 7 bases had no gene match. Looked up from germline, CDR1 is SGDLS and CDR2 is YYNGEE. The CDR3 length is 15 residues. CDR3 sequence reads: CASSTSRDRGYEQYF. The CDR3 nucleotides read TGTGCCAGCAGCACGTCGAGGGACAGGGGCTACGAGCAGTACTTC.